The next 21 T cell receptor beta chains were all read from a single sample in a study of regulatory T cells in long-lasting Graves disease. The time point here: persistent/refractory GD, antithyroid drugs over 5 years with positive TRAb. Following extraction of RNA from PBMCs, that RNA was used to make the TCR library. With iRepertoire HTBI primers and Arm-PCR of CDR3 regions, TCR beta libraries were built. TCRdb re-analysed the multiplex PCR reads in MiXCR, keeping a single row per CDR3 protein. The repertoire holds 500,000 to 700,000 distinct CDR3 sequences, approximately 31% seen once, with 40% to 55% in the top ten. Sequencing used peripheral blood mononuclear cells (PBMCs), obtained when the disease was refractory, from a patient treated with antithyroid drugs. Receptor source: a female donor with Graves disease.

The chain combines TRBV19 with TRBJ1-3; D gene unclear. The CDR3 totals 14 residues. Per the germline V gene, CDR1 is LNHDA and CDR2 is SQIVND (reference sequence). V was clipped by 10 bases and J by 0 bases, with 13 bases between them. The CDR3 sequence: CATKEESSGNTIYF. CDR3 nucleotide sequence: TGTGCCACCAAAGAGGAGAGCTCTGGAAACACCATATATTTT.

V gene TRBV6-1 combines with J gene TRBJ1-1; D is uncertain. Trimming stripped 7 bases from V and 1 base from J, with 7 bases between. Germline V CDR1 and CDR2: MNHNS, SASEGT. The CDR3 is 12 amino acids. The CDR3 protein is CASTVGNTEAFF. CDR3 nucleotide sequence: TGTGCCAGCACGGTTGGGAACACTGAAGCTTTCTTT.

Concerning this clonotype: The missing conserved phenylalanine or tryptophan at the end of this CDR3 makes a read error likely. The chain has TRBV13 and TRBJ1-1; 7 bases agree with TRBD1. Per the germline V gene, CDR1 is PRHDT and CDR2 is FYEKMQ (reference sequence). The CDR3 totals 13 residues. The V segment lost 3 bases and the J segment 3 bases; nucleotides outside the gene matches: 1. This CDR3 reads CASSFGTDTEAFL. DNA of the CDR3: TGTGCCAGCAGCTTCGGGACAGACACTGAAGCTTTCCTT.

This clonotype was observed many times. The rearrangement joins TRBV29-1 to TRBJ2-5, with 7 bases fitting TRBD1. V lost 3 bases to trimming and J lost 7 bases; unmatched junction nucleotides: 8. Germline CDR1 reads SQVTM; CDR2 reads ANQGSEA. The CDR3 is made up of 13 amino acids. Here the CDR3 reads CSVDVGTVGTQYF. CDR3 bases: TGCAGCGTTGATGTAGGGACAGTCGGGACCCAGTACTTC.

V is TRBV20-1 and J is TRBJ1-4; weak D call: TRBD1 (6 bases). V was clipped by 4 bases and J by 8 bases, with 17 bases between them. This CDR3 is built from 14 residues. Germline V lookup: CDR1 DFQATT, CDR2 SNEGSKA (reference sequence). The CDR3 here is CSATPRGREEKLFF. For the CDR3, the DNA is TGCAGTGCTACCCCACGGGGGCGGGAGGAAAAACTGTTTTTT.

V gene TRBV24-1 combines with J gene TRBJ1-1, with D perhaps TRBD1 (5 bases). The V and J ends lost 9 bases and 5 bases respectively, with 12 bases between them. The CDR3 runs 12 residues. The germline CDR1 and CDR2 sequences are KGHDR and SFDVKD. In nucleotides, the CDR3 is TGTGCCACCGGGTCGACAGCGACTGAAGCTTTCTTT. It yields the protein CATGSTATEAFF.

This clonotype was seen only a few times. Only one base separates this from a far larger clonotype, so it likely reflects a read error. The gene calls are TRBV6-2 or TRBV6-3 and TRBJ2-5; 9 bases line up with TRBD1. The germline CDR1 and CDR2 sequences are MNHEY and SVGEGT. The CDR3 spans 13 residues. The V segment lost 5 bases and the J segment 3 bases; nucleotides outside the gene matches: 1. The CDR3 here is CASSGTGKETQYF. The CDR3 region has the DNA TGTGCCAGCAGTGGGACAGGGAAAGAGACCCAGTACTTC.

This clonotype was seen at least ten times. The chain links TRBV6-1 to TRBJ2-5; weak D call: TRBD2 (6 bases). With 1 base removed from V and 5 bases from J, the gap between germline ends came to 11 bases. Germline CDR1 reads MNHNS; CDR2 reads SASEGT. This CDR3 spans 14 amino acids. CDR3 residues: CASSEGGGTETQYF. Here the CDR3 DNA reads TGTGCCAGCAGTGAAGGTGGCGGGACGGAGACCCAGTACTTC.

This clonotype was detected many times. This chain links TRBV12-3 or TRBV12-4 with TRBJ1-2; D gene ambiguous. There are 14 residues in the CDR3. V gave up 2 bases and J gave up 3 bases, with 10 bases separating them. The CDR3 DNA follows: TGTGCCAGCAGTTTAAGCCCCTGGGACTATGGCTACACCTTC. It yields the protein CASSLSPWDYGYTF.

This clonotype was picked up many times. The genes are TRBV11-2 and TRBJ1-5; D remains ambiguous. CDR1 and CDR2 (germline): SGHAT, FQNNGV. The V and J ends lost 4 bases and 3 bases respectively, with 7 bases between them. The CDR3 loop spans 13 amino acids. In nucleotides, the CDR3 is TGTGCCAGCAGCTCGCAGATCAATCAGCCCCAGCATTTT. This codes for CASSSQINQPQHF. The variable domain in full, completed from reference TRBV11-2 and TRBJ1-5, reads EAGVAQSPRYKIIEKRQSVAFWCNPISGHATLYWYQQILGQGPKLLIQFQNNGVVDDSQLPKDRFSAERLKGVDSTLKIQPAKLEDSAVYLCASSSQINQPQHFGDGTRLSIL.

This clonotype was counted once. This chain joins TRBV6-1 and TRBJ1-3; D remains unclear. Germline lookup yields CDR1 MNHNS and CDR2 SASEGT. The V end was cut by 4 bases, the J end by 7 bases, with 17 bases between. The CDR3 loop spans 15 amino acids. Here the CDR3 reads CASSGINNPLNTIYF. The DNA for the CDR3 is TGTGCCAGCAGTGGTATTAACAACCCTCTGAACACCATATATTTT.

This clonotype was observed a few times. This rearrangement joins TRBV20-1 to TRBJ1-2; 9 bases are shared with TRBD1. The CDR3 totals 15 residues. J was trimmed by 5 bases and V by 2 bases; bases with no gene match: 9. The germline V gene encodes CDR1 DFQATT and CDR2 SNEGSKA (reference sequence). As DNA, the CDR3 is TGCAGTGCTAGACCAACGGGACAGGGTCCTTATGGCTACACCTTC. Its translation: CSARPTGQGPYGYTF.

J is TRBJ1-1 and V is TRBV7-2; D is perhaps TRBD1 (6 bases). CDR3 length: 18 amino acids. Trimming shortened V by 5 bases and J by 0 bases, and 22 bases separated the two germline ends. Germline CDR1 is SGHTA and CDR2 is FQGNSA. The CDR3 bases are TGTGCCAGCAGCCCCCTCGAGGTCAGGGGATTCATGAACACTGAAGCTTTCTTT. Amino acid sequence: CASSPLEVRGFMNTEAFF.

The genes are TRBV7-2 and TRBJ1-5; a weak D match, TRBD1 (5 bases). The CDR3 has 15 amino acids. Trimming shortened V by 2 bases and J by 2 bases, and 10 bases separated the two germline ends. CDR1 SGHTA and CDR2 FQGNSA come from the germline V gene. The chain's CDR3 is CASSLYKGGNQPQHF. In nucleotides, the CDR3 is TGTGCCAGCAGCTTATATAAAGGGGGCAATCAGCCCCAGCATTTT.

A note on this clonotype: The junction departs from germline at one end; a sequencing error may be responsible. The chain has TRBV27 and TRBJ2-7; TRBD1 matches at 7 bases. Germline V gene sequence: CDR1 MNHEY, CDR2 SMNVEV (reference sequence). The CDR3 is 15 amino acids. The CDR3 loop reads CASSLGPDRPYGQYF. CDR3 coding DNA: TGTGCCAGCAGTTTAGGGCCGGACAGGCCCTACGGGCAGTACTTC.

The chain's CDR3 is CSASSGRSSYEQYF. The CDR3, as DNA: TGCAGTGCTTCAAGCGGGCGGAGCTCCTACGAGCAGTACTTC. The chain recombines TRBV20-1 with TRBJ2-7; maybe TRBD2 (6 bases). Germline CDR1 is DFQATT and CDR2 is SNEGSKA (reference sequence). There are 14 residues in the CDR3. V was trimmed by 5 bases and J by 0 bases, leaving 14 bases between them.

This rearrangement joins TRBV6-1 to TRBJ2-5, with 8 bases lining up with TRBD2. Per germline, CDR1 MNHNS and CDR2 SASEGT. The ends lost 5 bases at V and 1 base at J; junction bases unmatched: 3. This CDR3 spans 14 amino acids. Here the CDR3 reads CASSKTSAQETQYF. The DNA of the CDR3 is TGTGCCAGCAGTAAGACTAGCGCCCAAGAGACCCAGTACTTC.

The V gene is TRBV18, the J gene TRBJ2-7; possible D gene TRBD2, 5 bases. Germline assignment: CDR1 KGHSH and CDR2 LQKENI. V was cut by 3 bases and J by 2 bases, with 11 bases left in between. This CDR3 is 14 amino acids long. The CDR3 region is CASSPPGWTYEQYF. The CDR3 nucleotides read TGTGCCAGCTCACCCCCGGGATGGACCTACGAGCAGTACTTC.

On this clonotype: A read error may produce the germline difference seen at one junction end. The V and J genes are TRBV6-1 and TRBJ1-1; D is perhaps TRBD1 (6 bases). Germline V gives CDR1 MNHNS, CDR2 SASEGT. This CDR3 comprises 12 residues. The CDR3 reads CASSERDTEVFF. CDR3 coding DNA: TGTGCCAGCAGTGAACGGGACACTGAAGTTTTCTTT.

Ten or more counts support this clonotype. This rearrangement joins TRBV20-1 to TRBJ2-5; 11 bases agree with TRBD2. The CDR3 covers 13 residues. V lost 4 bases and J lost 4; bases outside the gene matches: 2. Germline V gene data show CDR1 as DFQATT and CDR2 as SNEGSKA (reference sequence). The CDR3 region has the DNA TGCAGTGCTAATAGCGGGAGGGGAGAGACCCAGTACTTC. It yields the protein CSANSGRGETQYF.

The V gene is TRBV6-6, the J gene TRBJ1-4, with unresolved D. Germline CDR1 reads MNHNY; CDR2 reads SVGAGI (reference sequence). CDR3 size: 18 residues. V lost 1 base and J 1 base, leaving 16 bases between the germline ends. DNA for the CDR3: TGTGCCAGCAGTTACTTGGGCTCTAGGGAGGGAACTAATGAAAAACTGTTTTTT. Translation: CASSYLGSREGTNEKLFF.